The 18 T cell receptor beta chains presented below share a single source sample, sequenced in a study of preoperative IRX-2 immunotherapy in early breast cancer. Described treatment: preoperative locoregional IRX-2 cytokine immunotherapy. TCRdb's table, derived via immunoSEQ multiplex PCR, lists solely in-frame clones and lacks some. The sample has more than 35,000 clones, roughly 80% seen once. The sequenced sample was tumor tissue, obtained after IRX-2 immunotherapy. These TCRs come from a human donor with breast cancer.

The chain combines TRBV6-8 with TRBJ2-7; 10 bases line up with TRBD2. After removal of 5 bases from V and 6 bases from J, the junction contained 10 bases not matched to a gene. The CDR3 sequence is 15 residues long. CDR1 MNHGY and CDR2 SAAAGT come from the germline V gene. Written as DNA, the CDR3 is TGTGCCAGCAGTGTGCCCAGCGGGGGGGCCGGCGAGCAGTACTTC. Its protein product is CASSVPSGGAGEQYF.

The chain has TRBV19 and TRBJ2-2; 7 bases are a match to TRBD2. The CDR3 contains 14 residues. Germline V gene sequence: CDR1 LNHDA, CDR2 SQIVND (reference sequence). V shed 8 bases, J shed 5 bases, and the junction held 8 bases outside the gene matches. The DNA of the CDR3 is TGTGCCAGTTATCCGCGGGAGAGGACCGGGGAGCTGTTTTTT. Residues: CASYPRERTGELFF.

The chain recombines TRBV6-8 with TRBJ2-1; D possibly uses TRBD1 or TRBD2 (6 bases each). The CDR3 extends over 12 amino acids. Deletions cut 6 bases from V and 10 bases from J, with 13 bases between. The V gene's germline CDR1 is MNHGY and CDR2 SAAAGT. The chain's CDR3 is CASRAGGREQFF. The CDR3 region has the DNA TGTGCCAGCAGGGCCGGGGGCCGGGAGCAGTTCTTC.

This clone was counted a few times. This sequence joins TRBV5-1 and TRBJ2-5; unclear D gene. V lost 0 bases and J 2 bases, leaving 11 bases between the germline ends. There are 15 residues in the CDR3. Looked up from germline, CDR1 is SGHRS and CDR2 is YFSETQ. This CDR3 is CASSLDFRDQETQYF. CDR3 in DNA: TGCGCCAGCAGCTTGGATTTTAGGGATCAAGAGACCCAGTACTTC. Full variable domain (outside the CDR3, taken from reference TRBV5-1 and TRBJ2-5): KAGVTQTPRYLIKTRGQQVTLSCSPISGHRSVSWYQQTPGQGLQFLFEYFSETQRNKGNFPGRFSGRQFSNSRSEMNVSTLELGDSALYLCASSLDFRDQETQYFGPGTRLLVL.

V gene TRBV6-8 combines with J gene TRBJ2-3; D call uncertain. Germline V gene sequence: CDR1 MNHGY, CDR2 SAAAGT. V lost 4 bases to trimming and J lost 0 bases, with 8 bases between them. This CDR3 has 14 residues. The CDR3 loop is CASSWQPSTDTQYF. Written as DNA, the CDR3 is TGTGCCAGCAGTTGGCAGCCTAGCACAGATACGCAGTATTTT.

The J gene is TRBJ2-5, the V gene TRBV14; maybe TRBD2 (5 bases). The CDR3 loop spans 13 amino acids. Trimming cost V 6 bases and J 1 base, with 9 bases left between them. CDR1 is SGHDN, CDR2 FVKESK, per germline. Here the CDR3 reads CASSPGLQETQYF. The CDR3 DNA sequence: TGTGCCAGCAGTCCTGGACTCCAAGAGACCCAGTACTTC.

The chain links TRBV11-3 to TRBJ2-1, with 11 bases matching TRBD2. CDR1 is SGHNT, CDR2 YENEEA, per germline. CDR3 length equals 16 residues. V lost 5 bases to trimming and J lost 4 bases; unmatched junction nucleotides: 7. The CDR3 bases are TGTGCCAGCAGCAACCCACTAGCGGGAGTTTACAATGAGCAGTTCTTC. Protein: CASSNPLAGVYNEQFF.

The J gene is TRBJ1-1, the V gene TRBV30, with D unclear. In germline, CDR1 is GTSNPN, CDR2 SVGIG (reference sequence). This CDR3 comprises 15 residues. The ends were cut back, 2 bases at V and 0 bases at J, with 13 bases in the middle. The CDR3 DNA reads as TGTGCCTGGAGTCGCGGCCCCTCATTGAACACTGAAGCTTTCTTT. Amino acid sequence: CAWSRGPSLNTEAFF.

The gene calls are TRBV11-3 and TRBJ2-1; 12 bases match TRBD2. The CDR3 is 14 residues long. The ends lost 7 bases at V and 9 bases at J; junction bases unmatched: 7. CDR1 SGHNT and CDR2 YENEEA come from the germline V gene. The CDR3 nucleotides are TGTGCCAGCAATCCGACTAGCGGGAGCGGTGAGCAGTTCTTC. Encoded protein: CASNPTSGSGEQFF.

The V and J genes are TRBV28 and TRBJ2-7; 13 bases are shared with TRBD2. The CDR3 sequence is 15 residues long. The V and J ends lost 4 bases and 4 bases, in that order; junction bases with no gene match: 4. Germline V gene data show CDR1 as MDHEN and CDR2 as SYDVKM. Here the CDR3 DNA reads TGTGCCAGCAGTTCCCAACTAGCGGGAGGGTACGAGCAGTACTTC. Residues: CASSSQLAGGYEQYF.

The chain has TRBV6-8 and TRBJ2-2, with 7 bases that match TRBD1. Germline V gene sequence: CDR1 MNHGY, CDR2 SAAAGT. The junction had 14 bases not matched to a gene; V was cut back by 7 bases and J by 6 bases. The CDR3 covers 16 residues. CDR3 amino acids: CASKLKQGSWAGELFF. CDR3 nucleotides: TGTGCCAGCAAGCTAAAACAGGGGAGTTGGGCCGGGGAGCTGTTTTTT.

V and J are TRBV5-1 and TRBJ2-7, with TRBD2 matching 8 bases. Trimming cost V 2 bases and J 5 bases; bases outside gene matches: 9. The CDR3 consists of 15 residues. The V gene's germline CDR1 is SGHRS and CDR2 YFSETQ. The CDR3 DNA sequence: TGCGCCAGCAGCTTTTTAGCGGGACTTGATAACGAGCAGTACTTC. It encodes CASSFLAGLDNEQYF.

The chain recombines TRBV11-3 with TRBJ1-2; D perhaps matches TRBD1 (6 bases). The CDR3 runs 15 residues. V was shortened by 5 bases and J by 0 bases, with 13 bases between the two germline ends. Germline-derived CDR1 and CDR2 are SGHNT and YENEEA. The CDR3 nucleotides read TGTGCCAGCAGCCGGGAGGGGGGAGCTAACTATGGCTACACCTTC. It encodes CASSREGGANYGYTF.

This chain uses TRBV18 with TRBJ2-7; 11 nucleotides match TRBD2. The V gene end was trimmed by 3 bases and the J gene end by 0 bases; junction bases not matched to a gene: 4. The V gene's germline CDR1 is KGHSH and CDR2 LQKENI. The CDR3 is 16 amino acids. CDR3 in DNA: TGTGCCAGCTCACCTACTCTAGCGGGGGGCTCCTACGAGCAGTACTTC. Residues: CASSPTLAGGSYEQYF.

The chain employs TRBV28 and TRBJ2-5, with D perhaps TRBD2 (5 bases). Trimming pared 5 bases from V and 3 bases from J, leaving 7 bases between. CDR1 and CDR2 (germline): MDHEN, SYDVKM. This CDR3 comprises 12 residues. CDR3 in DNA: TGTGCCAGCAGTGGACTGAAAGAGACCCAGTACTTC. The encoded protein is CASSGLKETQYF.

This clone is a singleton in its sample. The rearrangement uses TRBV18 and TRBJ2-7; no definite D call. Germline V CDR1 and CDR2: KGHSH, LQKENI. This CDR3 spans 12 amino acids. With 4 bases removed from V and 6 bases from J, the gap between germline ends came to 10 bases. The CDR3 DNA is TGTGCCAGCTCACTTCCCATGGGCGAGCAGTACTTC. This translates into CASSLPMGEQYF. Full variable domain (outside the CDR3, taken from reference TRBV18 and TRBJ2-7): NAGVMQNPRHLVRRRGQEARLRCSPMKGHSHVYWYRQLPEEGLKFMVYLQKENIIDESGMPKERFSAEFPKEGPSILRIQQVVRGDSAAYFCASSLPMGEQYFGPGTRLTVT.

The CDR3 bases are TGCGCCAGCAGCCAAGTCTGGGAAACAGGGTATGGCTACACCTTC. As protein: CASSQVWETGYGYTF. The chain has TRBV4-1 and TRBJ1-2; TRBD1 is a possible D gene (6 bases). Germline V lookup: CDR1 MGHRA, CDR2 YSYEKL. V was clipped by 1 base and J by 5 bases, with 14 bases between them. The CDR3 covers 15 residues.

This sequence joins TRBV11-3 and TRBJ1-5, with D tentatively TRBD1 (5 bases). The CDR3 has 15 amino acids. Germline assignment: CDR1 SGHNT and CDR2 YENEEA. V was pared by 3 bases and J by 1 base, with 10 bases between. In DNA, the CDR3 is TGTGCCAGCAGCTTGGCTGACAGAAGCAATCAGCCCCAGCATTTT. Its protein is CASSLADRSNQPQHF.